The 20 T cell receptor beta chains in this list originate from one sample, sequenced in a study of patients with pleural tuberculosis. MiXCR, applied by TCRdb to the reads, yields one record per CDR3 protein. The table shows under 55,000 distinct CDR3 sequences, with around 7% occurring only once. The receptors here all came from a human donor with pleural tuberculosis.

The chain joins TRBV14 to TRBJ2-2; D perhaps matches TRBD2 (6 bases). CDR3 length: 15 residues. The V gene lost 4 bases and the J gene lost 3 bases, with 12 bases spanning the gap. The germline gives CDR1 SGHDN, CDR2 FVKESK. The CDR3 region has the DNA TGTGCCAGCAGCCCTAGACTAGGTGACACCGGGGAGCTGTTTTTT. It translates to CASSPRLGDTGELFF.

Ten or more counts support this clonotype. This chain connects TRBV2 to TRBJ1-1, with 8 bases aligning to TRBD1. The V and J ends lost 8 bases and 0 bases, in that order; junction bases with no gene match: 2. Looked up from germline, CDR1 is SNHLY and CDR2 is FYNNEI. This CDR3 region has 13 residues. CDR3 sequence: CASGQGLNTEAFF. The CDR3 DNA follows: TGTGCCAGCGGACAGGGATTGAACACTGAAGCTTTCTTT.

This clonotype was counted ten times or more. The gene calls are TRBV20-1 and TRBJ2-1; 8 nucleotides line up with TRBD2. In germline, CDR1 is DFQATT, CDR2 SNEGSKA (reference sequence). Germline trimming cut 1 base from V and 3 bases from J; bases unmatched to any gene: 2. The CDR3 is 14 residues long. This CDR3 is CSARVLAVYNEQFF. The CDR3 nucleotides read TGCAGTGCTAGAGTACTAGCGGTCTACAATGAGCAGTTCTTC.

The chain couples TRBV29-1 to TRBJ1-2; 9 bases are shared with TRBD1. Trimming at V came to 7 bases and at J to 2 bases, leaving 11 bases not matched to a gene. The V gene's germline CDR1 is SQVTM and CDR2 ANQGSEA. The CDR3 consists of 15 residues. CDR3 sequence (DNA): TGCAGCGCAGTTACCGGACAGGGGCTAAACTATGGCTACACCTTC. Translated, it gives CSAVTGQGLNYGYTF.

This clonotype was recorded at least ten times. This chain uses TRBV5-1 with TRBJ1-6; 7 positions agree with TRBD1. CDR3 length equals 15 residues. Germline trimming cut 4 bases from V and 7 bases from J; bases unmatched to any gene: 8. Germline CDR1 SGHRS, CDR2 YFSETQ. CDR3 residues: CASSEGAGINSPLHF. The DNA for the CDR3 is TGCGCCAGCAGCGAGGGGGCCGGGATAAATTCACCCCTCCACTTT.

This clonotype was seen a few times. The chain is built from TRBV2 and TRBJ2-1, with 8 bases matching TRBD2. From germline, CDR1 is SNHLY and CDR2 FYNNEI. Unmatched junction bases numbered 8, after V lost 3 bases and J lost 4 bases. This CDR3 is built from 16 residues. The CDR3: CASSDTSGKSYNEQFF. CDR3 in DNA: TGTGCCAGCAGTGATACTAGCGGAAAATCTTACAATGAGCAGTTCTTC.

This clonotype was picked up many times. This chain uses TRBV18 with TRBJ2-7; no reliable D call. V was shortened by 0 bases and J by 6 bases, with 6 bases between the two germline ends. Germline CDR1 reads KGHSH; CDR2 reads LQKENI. The CDR3 consists of 12 residues. CDR3 residues: CASSPPMGEQYV. The CDR3 region has the DNA TGTGCCAGCTCACCACCGATGGGCGAGCAGTACGTC.

V usage is TRBV4-1 and J usage is TRBJ2-1; D perhaps matches TRBD2 (7 bases). Germline CDR1 reads MGHRA; CDR2 reads YSYEKL. CDR3 length equals 17 residues. Deletions cut 4 bases from V and 7 bases from J, with 23 bases between. CDR3 region: CASSPSRTRGASNEQFF. In DNA form, the CDR3 reads TGCGCCAGCAGCCCATCGCGGACACGGGGGGCCTCGAATGAGCAGTTCTTC.

This clonotype was counted ten times or more. This sequence joins TRBV3-1 and TRBJ1-5; possible D gene TRBD1, 5 bases. The germline gives CDR1 LGHDT, CDR2 YNNKEL (reference sequence). The V end was cut by 0 bases, the J end by 7 bases, with 10 bases between. This CDR3 is built from 14 residues. CDR3 region: CASSQEGHHQPQHF. The CDR3 region has the DNA TGTGCCAGCAGCCAAGAAGGACACCACCAGCCCCAGCATTTT.

This clonotype was seen at least ten times. The rearrangement joins TRBV11-2 to TRBJ2-5; the D is unclear. The CDR3 loop spans 13 amino acids. Trimming left V 3 bases short and J 7 bases short, with 12 bases between. Germline V lookup: CDR1 SGHAT, CDR2 FQNNGV. CDR3 sequence: CASSFQQSGTQYF. Written as DNA, the CDR3 is TGTGCCAGCAGCTTCCAGCAGTCAGGGACCCAGTACTTC.

This clonotype was detected many times. The CDR3 protein is CASSLGTSGGETQYF. For the CDR3, the DNA is TGTGCCAGCAGTCTGGGGACTAGCGGGGGAGAGACCCAGTACTTC. This chain connects TRBV12-3 or TRBV12-4 to TRBJ2-5, with 14 nucleotides matching TRBD2. This CDR3 contains 15 residues. V trimming: 5 bases; J trimming: 4 bases; junction bases outside the gene matches: 3.

This clonotype appeared a few times. The chain uses TRBV20-1 and TRBJ2-7; 11 bases line up with TRBD1. The CDR3 has 15 amino acids. The trim removed 6 bases at V and 7 bases at J, leaving 14 bases unmatched. CDR1 and CDR2 from the germline V gene are DFQATT and SNEGSKA (reference sequence). CDR3 nucleotides: TGCAGTGCCCGGACCGGGACAGGGGGGTTCTCTGAGCAGTACTTC. Translation gives CSARTGTGGFSEQYF.

About this clonotype: A read error may explain this, as a much larger clone is one base away. The rearrangement links TRBV27 to TRBJ2-7, with D uncertain. Germline CDR1 and CDR2: MNHEY and SMNVEV (reference sequence). CDR3 length equals 13 residues. Written as DNA, the CDR3 is TGTGCCAGCAGTCCCAGCCGGGTGTACGGGCAGTACTTC. Translation: CASSPSRVYGQYF.

Ten or more counts support this clonotype. This chain connects TRBV19 to TRBJ1-1, with 7 positions matching TRBD1. Germline V gene data show CDR1 as LNHDA and CDR2 as SQIVND (reference sequence). The CDR3 runs 17 residues. V shed 3 bases, J shed 1 base, and the junction held 11 bases outside the gene matches. CDR3 nucleotide sequence: TGTGCCAGTAGTATCGGATGGTCCACAGGGGAGAACACTGAAGCTTTCTTT. Protein product: CASSIGWSTGENTEAFF.

Many counts were recorded for this clonotype. The chain has TRBV12-3 or TRBV12-4 and TRBJ1-5; TRBD1 matches at 10 bases. CDR3 length: 15 residues. The V and J ends lost 6 bases and 6 bases, in that order; junction bases with no gene match: 8. CDR3 in amino acids: CASRGGTGDTQPQHF. CDR3 DNA: TGTGCCAGCAGAGGGGGGACAGGGGACACTCAGCCCCAGCATTTT.

This clonotype has ten or more counts. The chain recombines TRBV24-1 with TRBJ1-1, with D unclear. The germline gives CDR1 KGHDR, CDR2 SFDVKD. This CDR3 contains 13 residues. V was clipped by 7 bases and J by 1 base, with 9 bases between them. The CDR3 is CATRGATNTEAFF. The CDR3, as DNA: TGTGCCACCAGGGGAGCGACGAACACTGAAGCTTTCTTT.

This clonotype was seen only a few times. The junction differs from germline at one of its ends, possibly a read error. The genes are TRBV15 and TRBJ1-5, with TRBD1 matching over 7 bases. CDR3 length: 14 residues. The germline CDR1 and CDR2 sequences are LNHNV and YYDKDF (reference sequence). CDR3 in DNA: TGTGCCCCCAGCGGGGACAGTAGCAATCAGCCCCAGCATTTT. It is translated as CAPSGDSSNQPQHF.

The chain couples TRBV5-6 to TRBJ2-7; D is unresolved. Trimming stripped 2 bases from V and 5 bases from J, with 11 bases between. The V gene's germline CDR1 is SGHDT and CDR2 YYEEEE. The CDR3 is 13 residues long. The chain's CDR3 is CASSFDPEDEQYF. The CDR3 nucleotides read TGTGCCAGCAGCTTTGACCCTGAGGACGAGCAGTACTTC.

This clonotype was counted at least ten times. The chain has TRBV20-1 and TRBJ1-1, with D possibly matching TRBD1 (5 bases). This CDR3 is built from 15 residues. Trimming stripped 0 bases from V and 1 base from J, with 12 bases between. The germline V gene encodes CDR1 DFQATT and CDR2 SNEGSKA (reference sequence). The CDR3 DNA reads TGCAGTGCTAGAGAAAAGGGACCTTGGAACACTGAAGCTTTCTTT. Residues: CSAREKGPWNTEAFF.

This clonotype has at least ten counts. The chain has TRBV12-3 or TRBV12-4 and TRBJ1-6; D gene unclear. The CDR3 has 14 residues. Trimming took 4 bases from V and 6 from J, leaving 10 bases between them. The CDR3 loop reads CASSSGILNSPLHF. As DNA, the CDR3 is TGTGCCAGCAGTTCCGGGATCCTTAATTCACCCCTCCACTTT.